The next 26 T cell receptor beta chains were all read from a single sample in a study of regulatory T cells in long-lasting Graves disease. The time point is: persistent/refractory GD, antithyroid drugs over 5 years with positive TRAb. Researchers made the TCR library from RNA that was extracted from PBMCs. HTBI primers from iRepertoire and Arm-PCR of CDR3 regions yielded the TCR beta libraries. One entry per CDR3 protein, called by TCRdb with MiXCR from the multiplex PCR reads. The sample records about 470,000 distinct CDR3 sequences, 20% to 25% being singletons. The sequenced sample was peripheral blood mononuclear cells (PBMCs), obtained when the disease was refractory, from a patient treated with antithyroid drugs. These receptors were obtained from a female donor with Graves disease.

This clonotype appeared many times. The V and J genes are TRBV10-3 and TRBJ2-7, with D perhaps matching TRBD1 or TRBD2 (6 bases each). The CDR3 sequence is 13 residues long. Trimming removed 11 bases from V and 5 bases from J, with 19 bases in between. Germline loops: CDR1 ENHRY, CDR2 SYGVKD. The CDR3 DNA reads TGTGCCCATCAACGGGGGCTTAACGACGAGCAGTACTTC. Translating it yields CAHQRGLNDEQYF.

This sequence joins TRBV12-3 or TRBV12-4 and TRBJ1-5, with 8 bases that match TRBD1. CDR3 size: 15 residues. J lost 10 bases, V lost 5 bases, and 13 bases had no gene match. CDR3 loop: CASSTAGTGAFPQHF. In nucleotides, the CDR3 is TGTGCCAGCAGTACCGCCGGGACAGGAGCTTTTCCCCAGCATTTT.

The V and J genes are TRBV9 and TRBJ2-7; no definite D call. Trimming removed 0 bases at V and 3 bases at J, with 19 bases between. The CDR3 consists of 17 residues. CDR1 and CDR2 from the germline V gene are SGDLS and YYNGEE. CDR3 protein: CASSVEPSSFPIYEQYF. The CDR3 DNA sequence: TGTGCCAGCAGCGTAGAACCTAGTTCATTTCCGATCTACGAGCAGTACTTC.

This clonotype has at least ten counts. This chain links TRBV12-3 or TRBV12-4 with TRBJ2-5; D is unresolved. CDR3 length: 12 residues. V was clipped by 1 base and J by 5 bases, with 5 bases between them. CDR3 nucleotides: TGTGCCAGCAGTTTAGAGATGGAGACCCAGTACTTC. The encoded protein is CASSLEMETQYF.

The chain employs TRBV19 and TRBJ2-2; D call uncertain. Germline V CDR1 and CDR2: LNHDA, SQIVND (reference sequence). The CDR3 sequence is 13 residues long. V gave up 6 bases and J gave up 3 bases, with 8 bases separating them. The CDR3 nucleotides read TGTGCCAGTAGAGGGCCCTACACCGGGGAGCTGTTTTTT. It yields the protein CASRGPYTGELFF.

This clonotype was detected only a few times. The chain combines TRBV7-9 with TRBJ1-1; D is unclear. V dropped 1 base and J dropped 6 bases, with 12 bases sitting between them. The CDR3 sequence is 14 residues long. Germline-derived CDR1 and CDR2 are SEHNR and FQNEAQ (reference sequence). Here the CDR3 reads CASSLDGIGAEAFF. The CDR3 DNA sequence: TGTGCCAGCAGCTTAGACGGGATCGGGGCTGAAGCTTTCTTT.

This clonotype has a count of ten or more. The genes are TRBV19 and TRBJ1-1; D remains unclear. CDR1 and CDR2 from the germline V gene are LNHDA and SQIVND (reference sequence). With 1 base removed from V and 4 bases from J, the gap between germline ends came to 7 bases. This CDR3 has 13 residues. The CDR3 coding sequence is TGTGCCAGTAGTATAGGAGGCAGCACTGAAGCTTTCTTT. Its translation is CASSIGGSTEAFF.

The genes are TRBV20-1 and TRBJ1-2, with TRBD1 identical over 10 bases. This CDR3 has 15 amino acids. CDR1 and CDR2 (germline): DFQATT, SNEGSKA (reference sequence). V shed 3 bases and J 2 bases; nucleotides not matched to a gene: 6. The CDR3 DNA reads TGCAGTGCTAGCGGGGGACAGGGGTTGAACTATGGCTACACCTTC. It specifies CSASGGQGLNYGYTF.

The J gene is TRBJ1-4, the V gene TRBV2; TRBD1 agrees at 9 bases. The germline gives CDR1 SNHLY, CDR2 FYNNEI. Trimming removed 5 bases from V and 6 bases from J; junction bases left unmatched: 4. This CDR3 is built from 14 residues. The chain's CDR3 is CASSWDREDEKLFF. CDR3 DNA sequence: TGTGCCAGCAGTTGGGACAGGGAAGATGAAAAACTGTTTTTT.

This clonotype was counted ten times or more. The chain recombines TRBV28 with TRBJ1-2; the match to TRBD1 covers 11 bases. Trimming cost V 8 bases and J 6 bases; bases outside gene matches: 5. The CDR3 covers 13 residues. CDR1 MDHEN and CDR2 SYDVKM come from the germline V gene. CDR3 sequence reads: CASRDRGIDGYTF. Written as DNA, the CDR3 is TGTGCCAGCCGGGACAGGGGGATCGATGGCTACACCTTC.

The CDR3 DNA follows: TGTGCCAGCAGCTTAGATGGGGCAACGTGGGCTAGGGCCAACGTCCTGACTTTC. This codes for CASSLDGATWARANVLTF. The V and J genes are TRBV7-6 and TRBJ2-6, with D perhaps matching TRBD1 (5 bases). Per germline, CDR1 SGHVS and CDR2 FNYEAQ. The germline V and J ends were trimmed by 1 base and 5 bases, with 18 bases remaining between them. This CDR3 is built from 18 residues.

This clonotype was recorded at least ten times. The chain couples TRBV6-1 to TRBJ1-1, with D maybe TRBD1 (6 bases). Germline-derived CDR1 and CDR2 are MNHNS and SASEGT. Trimming took off 6 bases at V and 6 bases at J, with 17 bases between the two ends. There are 14 residues in the CDR3. The CDR3 DNA follows: TGTGCCAGCAGATCGGGACACAGCGAGTCTGAAGCTTTCTTT. Protein sequence: CASRSGHSESEAFF.

This clonotype was recorded many times. This chain links TRBV6-4 with TRBJ2-7; D possibly uses TRBD1 or TRBD2 (5 bases each). The CDR3 extends over 15 amino acids. Trimming pared 4 bases from V and 1 base from J, leaving 14 bases between. From germline, CDR1 is MRHNA and CDR2 SNTAGT. For the CDR3, the DNA is TGTGCCAGCAGTGTCCGGGACGGGGCTTCCTACGAGCAGTACTTC. Translating gives CASSVRDGASYEQYF.

The CDR3 DNA reads as TGTGCCACCAGCAGAGATTTTCAAGGGTACGAGCAGTACTTC. Its translation: CATSRDFQGYEQYF. The V call is TRBV15, the J call TRBJ2-7; D not certain. The CDR3 totals 14 residues. Germline loops: CDR1 LNHNV, CDR2 YYDKDF (reference sequence). V lost 0 bases and J lost 4, with 10 bases in between.

This clonotype occurred many times. The chain recombines TRBV2 with TRBJ1-1; no firm D call. Trimming cost V 4 bases and J 1 base, with 10 bases left between them. CDR1 and CDR2 (germline): SNHLY, FYNNEI. CDR3 length equals 14 residues. The CDR3 reads CASSVRWPNTEAFF. CDR3 nucleotides: TGTGCCAGCAGTGTAAGGTGGCCGAACACTGAAGCTTTCTTT.

The sample holds many counts of this clonotype. This rearrangement joins TRBV29-1 to TRBJ1-1; perhaps TRBD1 as D (5 bases). The CDR3 contains 14 residues. From germline, CDR1 is SQVTM and CDR2 ANQGSEA. Trimming removed 5 bases from V and 5 bases from J, with 18 bases in between. The CDR3 sequence is CSVIGHLGITEAFF. Here the CDR3 DNA reads TGCAGCGTTATCGGACACCTAGGGATTACTGAAGCTTTCTTT.

In this sample, this clonotype turned up many times. The V and J genes are TRBV28 and TRBJ2-7; the D gene is possibly TRBD2 (6 bases). V dropped 3 bases and J dropped 0 bases, with 12 bases sitting between them. CDR3 length: 15 amino acids. Looked up from germline, CDR1 is MDHEN and CDR2 is SYDVKM. The CDR3 spells CASSFSREVSYEQYF. The CDR3 region has the DNA TGTGCCAGCAGTTTCTCTAGGGAGGTCTCCTACGAGCAGTACTTC.

This clonotype came up a few times. The chain is built from TRBV5-1 and TRBJ2-7; 7 bases are shared with TRBD1. CDR1 is SGHRS and CDR2 is YFSETQ in the germline V gene. V was pared by 1 base and J by 2 bases, with 6 bases of the junction left unmatched. This CDR3 has 15 residues. The CDR3 coding sequence is TGCGCCAGCAGCTTGTTTCCGGGACAGACCTACGAGCAGTACTTC. This encodes CASSLFPGQTYEQYF.

The chain employs TRBV7-9 and TRBJ2-2; weak D call: TRBD1 (6 bases). The germline gives CDR1 SEHNR, CDR2 FQNEAQ (reference sequence). The CDR3 has 15 residues. Deletions cut 3 bases from V and 1 base from J, with 9 bases between. The CDR3 is CASSFGQRNTGELFF. The CDR3 nucleotides are TGTGCCAGCAGCTTTGGACAGCGGAACACCGGGGAGCTGTTTTTT.

This clonotype was seen many times. The CDR3 loop is CASSYGTGVSYEQYF. Here the CDR3 DNA reads TGTGCCAGCAGTTACGGAACGGGAGTGTCCTACGAGCAGTACTTC. The genes are TRBV6-2 or TRBV6-3 and TRBJ2-7; tentatively, D is TRBD2 (6 bases). Germline assignment: CDR1 MNHEY and CDR2 SVGEGT. V was pared by 2 bases and J by 1 base, with 12 bases between. This CDR3 has 15 amino acids.

J is TRBJ1-4 and V is TRBV12-3 or TRBV12-4, with D possibly matching TRBD1 (5 bases). CDR3 length: 13 residues. V was pared by 7 bases and J by 8 bases, with 14 bases between. Here the CDR3 DNA reads TGTGCCAGCACCCAAGGACATCGGGAAAAACTGTTTTTT. Its protein is CASTQGHREKLFF.

A word on this clonotype: A junction end diverges from the germline sequence, so it may reflect a read error. The rearrangement joins TRBV12-3 or TRBV12-4 to TRBJ2-7; 8 bases are shared with TRBD1. CDR3 length: 15 amino acids. The CDR3 DNA is TGTGCCAGCAGTCACGGAGGGACAGGACGCTGCGAGCAGTGCTTC. Its protein product is CASSHGGTGRCEQCF.

This clonotype was found many times. The V call is TRBV28, the J call TRBJ2-4; 12 bases are a match to TRBD1. With 2 bases clipped from V and 3 bases from J, the junction kept 5 bases outside the gene matches. Germline CDR1 and CDR2: MDHEN and SYDVKM. This CDR3 has 17 residues. The CDR3 spells CASSLGTGGLVKNIQYF. In DNA, the CDR3 is TGTGCCAGCAGTTTAGGGACAGGGGGCTTGGTCAAAAACATTCAGTACTTC. The variable domain in full, completed from reference TRBV28 and TRBJ2-4, reads DVKVTQSSRYLVKRTGEKVFLECVQDMDHENMFWYRQDPGLGLRLIYFSYDVKMKEKGDIPEGYSVSREKKERFSLILESASTNQTSMYLCASSLGTGGLVKNIQYFGAGTRLSVL.

V is TRBV20-1 and J is TRBJ2-3; 8 nucleotides align to TRBD2. This CDR3 is built from 16 residues. With 5 bases clipped from V and 0 bases from J, the junction kept 10 bases outside the gene matches. The germline V gene encodes CDR1 DFQATT and CDR2 SNEGSKA (reference sequence). The CDR3 reads CSAPNPSGGSTDTQYF. The CDR3 nucleotides read TGCAGTGCTCCGAATCCCTCGGGGGGGAGCACAGATACGCAGTATTTT.

This clonotype was counted many times. The V and J genes are TRBV27 and TRBJ2-7; D may correspond to TRBD1 or TRBD2 (5 bases each). V was trimmed by 6 bases and J by 2 bases, leaving 14 bases between them. Germline V gives CDR1 MNHEY, CDR2 SMNVEV (reference sequence). The CDR3 spans 14 residues. The CDR3 DNA reads as TGTGCCAGCAGACGGGACGCCAACCCCTACGAGCAGTACTTC. Translation: CASRRDANPYEQYF.

For this clonotype: The junction and the germline gene differ at one end; a read error may be behind it. This chain links TRBV19 with TRBJ2-2, with 7 bases lining up with TRBD1. Germline CDR1 is LNHDA and CDR2 is SQIVND (reference sequence). This CDR3 contains 16 residues. CDR3 DNA: TGTGCCAGTAGTATCGTCCAGGGGGTAGGCACCGGGGAGCTGCTTTTT. It specifies CASSIVQGVGTGELLF. Complete variable domain (other parts from reference TRBV19 and TRBJ2-2): DGGITQSPKYLFRKEGQNVTLSCEQNLNHDAMYWYRQDPGQGLRLIYYSQIVNDFQKGDIAEGYSVSREKKESFPLTVTSAQKNPTAFYLCASSIVQGVGTGELLFGEGSRLTVL.